This is a list of T cell receptor beta chains from one sample in a study of T cells after yellow fever vaccination. TCRdb recomputed calls from the 5' RACE reads with MiXCR, one row per CDR3 protein. The sample carries tens of thousands of distinct CDR3 sequences, around 7.4% recorded once. This specimen was CD8+ T cells sorted from PBMCs, taken 15 days after the yellow fever booster vaccination. The receptor source for this set is a young man who received the YFV17D yellow fever vaccine. Both conserved end residues are trimmed from each CDR3. A D gene is named only where the DNA matches it firmly.

>-|TRBV7-9|TRBJ2-2
AIEDRGAGELF
>-|TRBV9|TRBJ2-1
ASSTSEHNNEQF
>-|TRBV15|TRBJ2-2
ATSRDLGNTGELF
>TRBD2|TRBV5-1|TRBJ2-1
ASSLGGLAGDYNEQF
>TRBD2|TRBV15|TRBJ2-3
ATSRGVGSGGSSSTDTQY
>TRBD1|TRBV27|TRBJ2-7
TSSCHRQGSYEQY
>TRBD2|TRBV2|TRBJ2-7
ASSLLAGDEQY
>TRBD1|TRBV18|TRBJ2-7
ASSPGGIRYEQY
>-|TRBV4-3|TRBJ2-1
ASSQRTSDYNEQF
>-|TRBV6-6|TRBJ2-2
ASSYSTQGELF
>TRBD2|TRBV5-1|TRBJ2-5
ASSSGLAGNDTQY
>TRBD2|TRBV15|TRBJ2-1
ATSKKTSGSFEQF
>-|TRBV28|TRBJ2-3
ASSSGVGDTQY
>-|TRBV5-1|TRBJ2-3
ASSPDKLDTQY
>TRBD1|TRBV7-9|TRBJ2-1
ASSAPGQGVHEQF
>-|TRBV12-3/TRBV12-4|TRBJ2-1
ATSHNEQF
>TRBD2|TRBV29-1|TRBJ2-1
SVEPTSGAYNEQF
>TRBD1|TRBV6-1|TRBJ1-1
ATRTGALTEAF
>-|TRBV12-3/TRBV12-4|TRBJ2-3
ASSLMRDTQY
>TRBD2|TRBV7-9|TRBJ2-3
DSSRTSGNAADTQY
>-|TRBV7-2|TRBJ1-1
ASSGGREAF
>TRBD1|TRBV3-1|TRBJ2-4
ASSHPLTGGSDIQY
>TRBD1|TRBV9|TRBJ1-1
ASSVGTGAKGEAF
>-|TRBV5-1|TRBJ2-7
ASSLEAFLYEQY
>-|TRBV6-5|TRBJ2-7
ASSYHGQYEQY
>-|TRBV29-1|TRBJ2-7
SVGGVDGSSYEQY
>TRBD1|TRBV11-2|TRBJ2-7
ASSLGTGGFEQY
>-|TRBV11-2|TRBJ1-2
ASSLSLATALVIGYT
>TRBD2|TRBV30|TRBJ2-1
AWSGSEGGNEQF
>-|TRBV29-1|TRBJ2-1
SVERRDNEQF
>TRBD2|TRBV20-1|TRBJ2-7
SARGLAGVYEQY
>TRBD2|TRBV27|TRBJ2-7
ASSLSLGGRIYEQY
>-|TRBV5-6|TRBJ1-1
ASSLQLGNTEAF
>TRBD2|TRBV6-2/TRBV6-3|TRBJ2-2
ASSYDGLGPGELF
>-|TRBV6-2/TRBV6-3|TRBJ2-5
ASSAPGRETQY
>-|TRBV27|TRBJ2-3
ASSFGDGRTDTQY
>TRBD2|TRBV12-3/TRBV12-4|TRBJ2-1
ASSPLPLAGAYNEQF
>-|TRBV29-1|TRBJ1-3
SVKTANSGNTIY
>TRBD2|TRBV20-1|TRBJ2-7
SGGEGLSYEQY
>TRBD1|TRBV14|TRBJ1-4
ASRGTAPSATNEKLF
>TRBD2|TRBV12-5|TRBJ2-1
ASGLNIREDLYNEQF
>-|TRBV7-8|TRBJ2-1
ASSLGGLGEQF
>-|TRBV9|TRBJ2-3
ASSVDGTHFWTDTQY
>-|TRBV25-1|TRBJ2-1
ASSAHNEQF
>-|TRBV20-1|TRBJ2-1
SALLEEQF
>TRBD1|TRBV7-9|TRBJ2-7
ASRSTGTGNEQY
>-|TRBV11-2|TRBJ2-1
ASRRRPSGTSSANEQF
>-|TRBV24-1|TRBJ2-1
ATSDSRDLPYNEQF
>TRBD2|TRBV5-6|TRBJ2-3
ASSSMGEREGADTQY
>-|TRBV6-2/TRBV6-3|TRBJ2-2
ASSPSDGVPGELF
>TRBD2|TRBV18|TRBJ2-7
ASSSPGLGTYEQY
>TRBD1|TRBV20-1|TRBJ2-4
SARSPGQAKNIQY
>TRBD2|TRBV3-1|TRBJ2-7
ASSGMLGTSGRVVSYEQY
>TRBD2|TRBV29-1|TRBJ2-5
SVEVTSGSGGRGETQY
>-|TRBV27|TRBJ2-3
ASSLPGVTDTQY
>-|TRBV5-1|TRBJ2-7
ASSLGSTYEQY
>-|TRBV12-3/TRBV12-4|TRBJ2-5
ASSLEAEETQY
>-|TRBV29-1|TRBJ2-1
SVDWGVGNEQF
>-|TRBV4-3|TRBJ1-1
ASSRWSGGNTEAF
>TRBD1|TRBV6-5|TRBJ2-1
ASSYSRGYEQF